This TCR beta chain was sequenced during a study of T-cell memory formation after mild COVID-19. In the study overall: The TCR clusters were mostly specific to one donor.

The germline V gene has CDR1 LNHDA and CDR2 SQIVND (reference sequence). CDR3 size: 13 residues. This clonotype showed up just a few times. Its antigen is as yet unknown. Constant-segment primers were used for 5'RACE, and the resulting TCR alpha and TCR beta cDNA libraries carried sample barcodes and UMIs. Each CDR3 protein is one row after TCRdb ran MiXCR on the 5' RACE reads. The data hold about 400,000 distinct CDR3 sequences, with around a sixth observed a single time. Study observations and caveats: Detection of some responders pre-infection suggested pre-existing cross-reactive memory T cells participated. Contracting clones, day 15 to 85, had balanced CD4/CD8, and later expanders favored CD4+.

This sequence originates from a man between 18 and 29 years old who had mild COVID-19 (a few samples of this study predate the infection). Cell type and time point are not known. This chain uses TRBV19 with TRBJ1-1; D is undetermined. Sequencing input: PBMCs or a T cell subset sorted from them (not recorded which). CDR3 in DNA: TGTGGCTCTACCTTCCGGTTGAACACTGAAGCTTTCTTT. This encodes CGSTFRLNTEAFF.